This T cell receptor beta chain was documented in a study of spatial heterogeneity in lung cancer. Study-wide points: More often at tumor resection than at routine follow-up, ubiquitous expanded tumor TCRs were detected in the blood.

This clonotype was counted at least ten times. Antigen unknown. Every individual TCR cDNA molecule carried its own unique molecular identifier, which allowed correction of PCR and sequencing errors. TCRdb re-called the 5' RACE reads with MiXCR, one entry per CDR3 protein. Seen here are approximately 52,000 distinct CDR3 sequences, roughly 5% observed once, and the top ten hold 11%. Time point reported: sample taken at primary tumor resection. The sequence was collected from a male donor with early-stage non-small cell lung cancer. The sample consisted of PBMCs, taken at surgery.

The DNA for the CDR3 is TGTGCCAGCAGCTTAACTAGCCGAGGTACGCAGTATTTT. It translates to CASSLTSRGTQYF. The rearrangement links TRBV7-2 to TRBJ2-3, with a weak D call TRBD2 (6 bases). Germline lookup yields CDR1 SGHTA and CDR2 FQGNSA. The CDR3 extends over 13 amino acids. V was shortened by 2 bases and J by 8 bases, with 11 bases between the two germline ends.